Below are 3 T cell receptor beta chains sequenced from a single sample in a study of blood T cell repertoires in COVID-19. Clones were sequenced by immunoSEQ multiplex PCR, and TCRdb holds only the in-frame ones, with some missing. The top ten hold about 15% of the sample, which has around 60,000 clones, approximately 81% seen once. Input material: peripheral blood. The receptors originated from a man in his sixties with COVID-19, enrolled during active disease.

This clone was seen a few times. The J gene is TRBJ1-2, the V gene TRBV10-1, with D unresolved. The CDR3 contains 13 residues. Trimming left V 4 bases short and J 8 bases short, with 14 bases between. CDR1 WNHNN and CDR2 SYGVQD come from the germline V gene (reference sequence). CDR3 in DNA: TGCGCCAGCAGTGTTGACGTGGGCCGCGGCTACACCTTC. Its protein is CASSVDVGRGYTF.

The chain links TRBV5-1 to TRBJ2-3; 7 bases agree with TRBD2. This CDR3 comprises 15 residues. CDR1 is SGHRS, CDR2 YFSETQ, per germline. V trimming: 7 bases; J trimming: 0 bases; junction bases outside the gene matches: 8. The CDR3 region is CASARDYQSTDTQYF. CDR3 nucleotides: TGCGCCAGCGCCAGGGACTACCAAAGCACAGATACGCAGTATTTT.

CDR3: CASSWGGTLETQYF. The CDR3 bases are TGTGCCAGCAGCTGGGGGGGCACCCTGGAGACCCAGTACTTC. This sequence joins TRBV11-2 and TRBJ2-5; D is perhaps TRBD2 (7 bases). Between the trimmed V and J ends, which lost 4 bases and 5 bases, there was a span of 14 bases. The CDR3 length is 14 residues. Germline CDR1 is SGHAT and CDR2 is FQNNGV. The full variable domain, completed using reference TRBV11-2 and TRBJ2-5, is EAGVAQSPRYKIIEKRQSVAFWCNPISGHATLYWYQQILGQGPKLLIQFQNNGVVDDSQLPKDRFSAERLKGVDSTLKIQPAKLEDSAVYLCASSWGGTLETQYFGPGTRLLVL.